Sequencing of this T cell receptor (beta chain) was carried out in a study of cytomegalovirus exposure and HLA in healthy donors. 13 Jbeta primers and 60 Vbeta primers were used for the PCR. Method: immunoSEQ multiplex PCR; TCRdb's copy keeps in-frame clones and lacks some. The repertoire table contains over 200,000 clones. Concerning this clone: Its antigen remains unknown.

This CDR3 region has 14 residues. V was trimmed by 4 bases and J by 7 bases, leaving 14 bases between them. Germline V gene sequence: CDR1 LGHNA, CDR2 YSLEER. Study observations and caveats: The authors judged a highly shared variant cluster likely a sequencing artifact. It emerged from a later analysis that several of the most significant clusters appeared to be linked to common viral pathogens.

The sample was PBMCs. V is TRBV4-3 and J is TRBJ2-1; TRBD2 might be the D (6 bases). This sequence originates from a woman aged 25 to 39 in good health and CMV-seropositive. CDR3 sequence reads: CASSLSRGWNEQFF. The CDR3 DNA sequence: TGCGCCAGCAGCCTATCGCGGGGTTGGAATGAGCAGTTCTTC.